The T cell receptor (beta chain) under discussion was sequenced for a study of shared clonotypes between healthy human individuals. Whole-study results and caveats: The study found lower generation probabilities in non-shared clonotypes than in those shared by all four donors. Generally, estimated richness proved larger in naive subsets than it did in memory subsets.

Method: immunoSEQ multiplex PCR; TCRdb's copy keeps in-frame clones and lacks some. The sample lists a few million clones, 85% to 95% seen once, with about 0.41% in the top ten. On this clone: The antigen is undetermined.

The length of the CDR3 is 13 residues. V dropped 8 bases and J dropped 1 base, with 11 bases sitting between them. Germline V lookup: CDR1 MGHRA, CDR2 YSYEKL. Memory CD4+ cells were the fraction left after CD45RA+ naive selection. The clonotype originates from a man between 18 and 29 years old in good health. Some clones in this sample may be carry-over from other donors' samples. The sequenced sample consisted of naive CD4+ T cells from PBMCs. The subset: CD45RA+ positively selected. V usage is TRBV4-1 and J usage is TRBJ1-1; no firm D call. Here the CDR3 reads CASGLDSNTEAFF. For the CDR3, the DNA is TGCGCCAGCGGGTTGGACTCGAACACTGAAGCTTTCTTT.